This TCR beta chain was sequenced in a study of blood T cell repertoires in COVID-19. Trimming took 4 bases from V and 3 from J, leaving 14 bases between them. CDR3 length equals 15 residues. The germline V gene encodes CDR1 SGHRS and CDR2 YFSETQ. This table comes from immunoSEQ multiplex PCR, and its TCRdb copy is limited to in-frame clones, with some not included. This sample has roughly 250,000 clones, with about 86% found just once. V and J are TRBV5-1 and TRBJ2-1, with D possibly TRBD2 on 6 matching bases. Specimen: peripheral blood. The origin of this receptor is a woman aged 25 to 39 with COVID-19, enrolled during active disease. The CDR3 sequence: CASSITGGNYNEQFF. The CDR3 DNA reads TGCGCCAGCAGCATCACCGGAGGGAACTACAATGAGCAGTTCTTC. Based on the CDR3 plus reference TRBV5-1 and TRBJ2-1, the full variable domain is KAGVTQTPRYLIKTRGQQVTLSCSPISGHRSVSWYQQTPGQGLQFLFEYFSETQRNKGNFPGRFSGRQFSNSRSEMNVSTLELGDSALYLCASSITGGNYNEQFFGPGTRLTVL.